This passage covers 9 T cell receptor beta chains from one sample sequenced in a study of early T cells in non-severe SARS-CoV-2 infection. TCRdb re-derived calls from the 5' RACE reads in MiXCR, one entry per CDR3 protein. Of around 33,000 distinct CDR3 sequences in the sample, 5.5% to 6.5% are singletons; the top ten hold less than 8.5%. Source material: whole blood. The receptors stem from an adult who was a healthcare worker with PCR-confirmed SARS-CoV-2 infection or an uninfected control (not recorded which).

This clonotype is deemed medium-sized. The V call is TRBV11-3, the J call TRBJ2-1, with TRBD2 identical over 7 bases. J was trimmed by 1 base and V by 5 bases; bases with no gene match: 5. Looked up from germline, CDR1 is SGHNT and CDR2 is YENEEA. CDR3 length: 15 amino acids. The CDR3 loop is CASSPSGGSYNEQFF. For the CDR3, the DNA is TGTGCCAGCAGCCCTAGCGGAGGATCCTACAATGAGCAGTTCTTC.

This clonotype was observed many times. The V gene is TRBV4-1, the J gene TRBJ2-1; tentative D call: TRBD2 (6 bases). CDR1 and CDR2 (germline): MGHRA, YSYEKL. Trimming took off 7 bases at V and 7 bases at J, with 17 bases between the two ends. The CDR3 extends over 14 amino acids. CDR3 sequence (DNA): TGCGCCAGCATCTCTCTTGCGGCGGGGAATGAGCAGTTCTTC. It codes for CASISLAAGNEQFF.

This clonotype was recorded at least ten times. V and J are TRBV2 and TRBJ2-7; D gene unclear. The CDR3 runs to 14 residues. V lost 2 bases and J lost 1, with 9 bases in between. Germline V gene data show CDR1 as SNHLY and CDR2 as FYNNEI. The CDR3, as DNA: TGTGCCAGCAGTGAATGGCAGGCGTCCTACGAGCAGTACTTC. This encodes CASSEWQASYEQYF.

This clonotype was seen ten or more times. This rearrangement joins TRBV5-1 to TRBJ2-5; D unresolved. The length of the CDR3 is 14 residues. V was pared by 4 bases and J by 2 bases, with 12 bases between. Germline CDR1 SGHRS, CDR2 YFSETQ. CDR3 bases: TGCGCCAGCAGCCCGTTGGCCACACAAGAGACCCAGTACTTC. Translating gives CASSPLATQETQYF.

The sample holds many counts of this clonotype. V is TRBV19 and J is TRBJ1-2; 7 bases match TRBD1. CDR3 length: 16 residues. Germline V gene sequence: CDR1 LNHDA, CDR2 SQIVND (reference sequence). V was clipped by 5 bases and J by 5 bases; unmatched bases: 14. In nucleotides, the CDR3 is TGTGCCAGTAGTGAGGCTGGACAGGCGTCTGATTATGGCTACACCTTC. This gives the protein CASSEAGQASDYGYTF.

This clonotype has just a few counts. The J gene is TRBJ2-1, the V gene TRBV5-1; 10 nucleotides align to TRBD2. V lost 0 bases, J lost 4 bases, and 1 base stayed unmatched. The CDR3 length is 15 residues. CDR1 is SGHRS and CDR2 is YFSETQ in the germline V gene. The DNA of the CDR3 is TGCGCCAGCAGCTTGGCTAGCGGGGGTTACAATGAGCAGTTCTTC. Residues: CASSLASGGYNEQFF.

Many counts were recorded for this clonotype. The chain uses TRBV11-2 and TRBJ1-2; D uncertain. Germline CDR1 reads SGHAT; CDR2 reads FQNNGV. V was clipped by 5 bases and J by 7 bases, with 8 bases between them. The CDR3 extends over 11 amino acids. CDR3: CASSPDRGYTF. Here the CDR3 DNA reads TGTGCCAGCAGCCCGGACCGTGGCTACACCTTC.

This clonotype was counted many times. The chain employs TRBV7-9 and TRBJ1-4; no reliable D call. This CDR3 contains 12 residues. V lost 5 bases and J lost 10, with 11 bases in between. From germline, CDR1 is SEHNR and CDR2 FQNEAQ (reference sequence). The CDR3: CASSPEEGKLFF. The CDR3 DNA reads as TGTGCCAGCAGCCCGGAGGAGGGAAAACTGTTTTTT.

This clonotype was seen many times. This sequence joins TRBV20-1 and TRBJ2-1; D tentatively fits TRBD1 or TRBD2 (5 bases each). The V gene's germline CDR1 is DFQATT and CDR2 SNEGSKA (reference sequence). V was pared by 3 bases and J by 6 bases, with 9 bases between. The CDR3 is 12 residues long. CDR3 residues: CSASGASNEQFF. In DNA, the CDR3 is TGCAGTGCTAGCGGGGCTAGCAATGAGCAGTTCTTC.